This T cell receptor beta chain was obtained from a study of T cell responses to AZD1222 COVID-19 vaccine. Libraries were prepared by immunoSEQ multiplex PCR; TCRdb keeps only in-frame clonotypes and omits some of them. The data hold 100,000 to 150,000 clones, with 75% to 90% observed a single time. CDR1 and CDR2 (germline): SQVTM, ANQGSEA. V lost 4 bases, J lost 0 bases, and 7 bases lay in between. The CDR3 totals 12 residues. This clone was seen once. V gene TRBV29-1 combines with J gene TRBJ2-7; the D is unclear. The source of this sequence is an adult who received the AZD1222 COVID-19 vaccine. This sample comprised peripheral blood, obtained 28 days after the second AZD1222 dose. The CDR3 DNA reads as TGCAGCGTTGGCGACGGCTCCTACGAGCAGTACTTC. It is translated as CSVGDGSYEQYF.